Listed here are 3 T cell receptor beta chains from one sample, sequenced in a study of blood T cell repertoires in COVID-19. Assay: immunoSEQ multiplex PCR; the TCRdb copy retains only in-frame clones and omits some. Of approximately 210,000 clones in the sample, approximately 90% were seen once. Sequencing was performed on peripheral blood. These receptor sequences come from a woman aged 35 to 49 with acute or convalescent COVID-19.

The V call is TRBV28, the J call TRBJ2-7, with 8 bases matching TRBD1. Germline CDR1 and CDR2: MDHEN and SYDVKM. There are 14 residues in the CDR3. V was clipped by 5 bases and J by 2 bases; unmatched bases: 5. The CDR3, as DNA: TGTGCCAGCAGTATACAGGGGGTGCCCTACGAGCAGTACGTC. Residues: CASSIQGVPYEQYV.

The chain has TRBV24-1 and TRBJ2-7; a weak D match, TRBD1 (6 bases). V was trimmed by 4 bases and J by 4 bases, leaving 10 bases between them. Germline V gene data show CDR1 as KGHDR and CDR2 as SFDVKD. The CDR3 runs to 13 residues. The CDR3 DNA is TGTGCCACCAGTGACTGCGACAGGTACGAGCAGTACGTC. It encodes CATSDCDRYEQYV.

The V gene is TRBV4-1, the J gene TRBJ1-1; TRBD1 matches at 7 bases. Unmatched junction bases numbered 5, after V lost 1 base and J lost 3 bases. The CDR3 runs 15 residues. CDR1 is MGHRA, CDR2 YSYEKL, per germline. CDR3 sequence reads: CASSQGTGQDTEAFF. CDR3 sequence (DNA): TGCGCCAGCAGCCAAGGGACAGGACAGGACACTGAAGCTTTCTTT.